Listed below are T cell receptor beta chains from one sample, sequenced in a study of blood T cell repertoires in COVID-19. Sequencing was performed with immunoSEQ multiplex PCR; in TCRdb, only in-frame clones are kept and a portion is missing. The sample consists of 300,000 or so clones, around 92% of them appearing once. The sample was peripheral blood. The receptors were gathered from a man aged 18 to 29 who had recovered from COVID-19. Both conserved end residues are part of each CDR3.

>TRBV3-1/TRBV3-2|TRBJ1-2
CASSQDLSLYGYTF
>TRBV6-2/TRBV6-3|TRBJ2-4
CASSYRGLAKNIQYF
>TRBV7-3|TRBJ2-1
CASSLTQGLNNEQFF
>TRBV7-8|TRBJ1-5
CASSSGLYSNQPQHF
>TRBV5-8|TRBJ2-5
CASSRGQGAYETQYF
>TRBV12-3/TRBV12-4|TRBJ2-1
CASTRGGMHEQFF
>TRBV7-9|TRBJ2-5
CASSPEGLAGQRTQYF
>TRBV6-2/TRBV6-3|TRBJ1-2
CASSYDRNYGYTF
>TRBV11-3|TRBJ1-3
CASSLGGGTYSGNTIYF
>TRBV18|TRBJ2-2
CASSLGDVAGTTGELFF
>TRBV9|TRBJ1-3
CASSVRTGSHGNTIYF
>TRBV9|TRBJ1-2
CASSEGQGHGYTF
>TRBV4-2|TRBJ2-1
CASSQPGLAGGLFF
>TRBV2|TRBJ1-2
CASSIPGQINYGYTF
>TRBV28|TRBJ1-2
CASSFPPGGYTF
>TRBV4-1|TRBJ2-5
CASSQVVLAGGETQYF
>TRBV25-1|TRBJ1-1
CASSGDRVEAFF
>TRBV11-2|TRBJ2-7
CASSLGQGDEQYF
>TRBV4-1|TRBJ2-7
CASSQRIGAYEQYF
>TRBV7-9|TRBJ1-1
CAGGQSNTEAFF
>TRBV7-9|TRBJ2-7
CASSLDSTGGYYEQYF
>TRBV19|TRBJ1-2
CASSRDIYGYTF
>TRBV7-2|TRBJ2-5
CASSLGVGEETQYF
>TRBV4-3|TRBJ2-7
CASSQGRGGEQYF
>TRBV7-2|TRBJ2-1
CASSLGQINEQFF
>TRBV6-5|TRBJ2-7
CASSPDRGQGQYF
>TRBV7-3|TRBJ2-2
CASSLTAPNTGELFF